This T cell receptor beta chain appears in the sequencing data of a study of shared clonotypes between healthy human individuals. Study background: Donors had three CD4 naive, three CD4 memory, two CD8 naive and one CD8 memory plate apiece. General study results and limits: Clonotype sharing among donors likely depends on sequencing depth.

Trimming removed 5 bases from V and 2 bases from J; junction bases left unmatched: 8. The CDR3 is 15 residues long. Germline assignment: CDR1 SNHLY and CDR2 FYNNEI. This clone was detected only once. Its target is unknown. Authors' data handling: Because ImmunoSEQ provided only junction sequences with no quality scores, the filtering differed. Here immunoSEQ multiplex PCR was the method, and the copy in TCRdb shows in-frame clones only, minus some. D and trimming were read from the DNA, whereas the V and J calls and clone size are those reported in that table. The repertoire holds over 300,000 clones, with roughly 84% as singletons.

The receptor comes from a man between 18 and 29 years old in good health. Sequencing was carried out using memory CD8+ T cells sorted from blood. Documented subset: CD45RO+ cells pooled with CCR7-negative TemRA cells. V gene TRBV2 combines with J gene TRBJ2-7; TRBD2 agrees at 8 bases. The CDR3, as DNA: TGTGCCAGCAGTTACAGCGGGAGAATGACCTACGAGCAGTACTTC. It is translated as CASSYSGRMTYEQYF.